This T cell receptor beta chain was retrieved from a study of TIL therapy for anti-PD-1-resistant metastatic lung cancer. Turning to the study itself: By whole-exome sequencing, median non-synonymous tumor mutation burden was less than 1.6 mutations per megabase.

The length of the CDR3 is 14 residues. V shed 2 bases and J 5 bases; nucleotides not matched to a gene: 7. Germline V lookup: CDR1 GTSNPN, CDR2 SVGIG (reference sequence). This sample's time point: pre-treatment sample, taken before nivolumab and TIL therapy. The immunoSEQ assay was v3. TCRdb keeps only in-frame clones here, not all; method: immunoSEQ multiplex PCR. Among 36,000 or so clones listed, 70% to 75% were seen once. The origin of this receptor is a person between 25 and 79 years old with non-small cell lung cancer. This chain uses TRBV30 with TRBJ2-7; 9 positions match TRBD2. Specimen: blood, collected at baseline. The CDR3 bases are TGTGCCTGGAGTCCCCGGCGGGAGGGCCACGAGCAGTACTTC. Amino acid sequence: CAWSPRREGHEQYF.